Listed below are T cell receptor beta chains from one sample, sequenced in a study of blood T cell repertoires in COVID-19. Profiling relied on immunoSEQ multiplex PCR, and the TCRdb table lists in-frame clones only, not all of them. Seen here are around 210,000 clones, about 82% observed once, and the top ten hold 0.95%. Specimen: peripheral blood. The receptors come from a man aged 55 to 70 with COVID-19, enrolled during active disease. CDR3s include the opening cysteine and the closing phenylalanine or tryptophan. Fields, in order: D gene, clone size, J gene, V gene, CDR3 DNA, CDR3 protein. A D gene is named only where the DNA matches it firmly. For some rows the clone size is stated as once, few or many, or as a class when expanded; others skip it.

D gene: .; clone size: .; J gene: TRBJ2-7; V gene: TRBV5-5; CDR3 DNA: TGTGCCAGCAGCTTGTCCCCAGGGTCCGAGCAGTACTTC; CDR3 protein: CASSLSPGSEQYF
D gene: .; clone size: .; J gene: TRBJ2-7; V gene: TRBV7-2; CDR3 DNA: TGTGCCAGCAGCTCGGACATGTTCTCCTACGAGCAGTACTTC; CDR3 protein: CASSSDMFSYEQYF
D gene: .; clone size: .; J gene: TRBJ1-4; V gene: TRBV5-6; CDR3 DNA: TGTGCCAGCAGCTTGGCTCGGGAAAATGAAAAACTGTTTTTT; CDR3 protein: CASSLARENEKLFF
D gene: TRBD1; clone size: .; J gene: TRBJ1-5; V gene: TRBV4-3; CDR3 DNA: TGCGCCAGCAGCCAAGACAGGGGGAGCAATCAGCCCCAGCATTTT; CDR3 protein: CASSQDRGSNQPQHF
D gene: .; clone size: .; J gene: TRBJ2-7; V gene: TRBV28; CDR3 DNA: TGTGCCAGCAGTTTCACTAGCAGAGCCCACTACGAGCAGTACTTC; CDR3 protein: CASSFTSRAHYEQYF
D gene: .; clone size: .; J gene: TRBJ1-1; V gene: TRBV10-2; CDR3 DNA: TGCGCCAGCAGACAGGGTAACCCTGAAGCTTTCTTT; CDR3 protein: CASRQGNPEAFF
D gene: .; clone size: .; J gene: TRBJ1-5; V gene: TRBV24-1; CDR3 DNA: TGTGCCACCAGTGGTCCTCAGGGTTCAAATCAGCCCCAGCATTTT; CDR3 protein: CATSGPQGSNQPQHF
D gene: .; clone size: .; J gene: TRBJ1-2; V gene: TRBV5-5; CDR3 DNA: TGTGCCAGCAGCTCCGGACAGCTCTCACCCTATGGCTACACCTTC; CDR3 protein: CASSSGQLSPYGYTF
D gene: TRBD1; clone size: .; J gene: TRBJ1-2; V gene: TRBV6-5; CDR3 DNA: TGTGCCAGCAGTCGTCCCGGGACAGGCTATGGCTACACCTTC; CDR3 protein: CASSRPGTGYGYTF
D gene: TRBD2; clone size: .; J gene: TRBJ2-5; V gene: TRBV18; CDR3 DNA: TGTGCCAGCTCACCACAGCTAGCGGGGTTTCAAGAGACCCAGTACTTC; CDR3 protein: CASSPQLAGFQETQYF
D gene: .; clone size: .; J gene: TRBJ2-3; V gene: TRBV2; CDR3 DNA: TGTGCCAGCAGTACAGGGTTGGCAGATACGCAGTATTTT; CDR3 protein: CASSTGLADTQYF
D gene: TRBD2; clone size: .; J gene: TRBJ2-3; V gene: TRBV11-2; CDR3 DNA: TGTGCCAGCAGCTTCGATACCGGGACTAGCGGGAGGTACACAGATACGCAGTATTTT; CDR3 protein: CASSFDTGTSGRYTDTQYF
D gene: .; clone size: .; J gene: TRBJ1-6; V gene: TRBV6-2/TRBV6-3; CDR3 DNA: TGTGCCAGCAGTTACGTGGGGACATCGAGCTCCTATAATTCACCCCTCCACTTT; CDR3 protein: CASSYVGTSSSYNSPLHF
D gene: TRBD1; clone size: .; J gene: TRBJ1-3; V gene: TRBV14; CDR3 DNA: TGTGCCAGCAGCGAAGGGCGACTTACAGGGGTAAACACCATATATTTT; CDR3 protein: CASSEGRLTGVNTIYF
D gene: TRBD1; clone size: .; J gene: TRBJ2-7; V gene: TRBV27; CDR3 DNA: TGTGCCAGCAGTTCGGACAGGCCATCCCCCCGCGAGCAGTACTTC; CDR3 protein: CASSSDRPSPREQYF
D gene: .; clone size: .; J gene: TRBJ1-6; V gene: TRBV19; CDR3 DNA: TGTGCCAGCCGTATCTCCGGGGAGGGTTCACCCCTCCACTTT; CDR3 protein: CASRISGEGSPLHF
D gene: .; clone size: .; J gene: TRBJ1-5; V gene: TRBV28; CDR3 DNA: TGTGCCAGCATCCAAACAGGGAGTCAGAGTCAGCCCCAGCATTTT; CDR3 protein: CASIQTGSQSQPQHF
D gene: TRBD1; clone size: .; J gene: TRBJ1-2; V gene: TRBV11-2; CDR3 DNA: TGTGCCAGCAGCCAGACAGGGAACTATGGCTACACCTTC; CDR3 protein: CASSQTGNYGYTF
D gene: .; clone size: .; J gene: TRBJ1-6; V gene: TRBV9; CDR3 DNA: TGTGCCAGCAGCGCACAGGGCATCGAACGATCACCCCTCCACTTT; CDR3 protein: CASSAQGIERSPLHF
D gene: .; clone size: .; J gene: TRBJ1-1; V gene: TRBV5-5; CDR3 DNA: TGTGCCAGCAGCTTGTGGGACATAGACACTGAAGCTTTCTTT; CDR3 protein: CASSLWDIDTEAFF
D gene: TRBD1; clone size: .; J gene: TRBJ1-2; V gene: TRBV19; CDR3 DNA: TGTGCCAGTACCACCCTGCCAGGGGGTCTTAACTATGGCTACACCTTC; CDR3 protein: CASTTLPGGLNYGYTF
D gene: TRBD1; clone size: .; J gene: TRBJ2-2; V gene: TRBV4-1; CDR3 DNA: TGCGCCAGCAGCCTTGCTGGGACAGGGGACACCGGGGAGCTGTTTTTT; CDR3 protein: CASSLAGTGDTGELFF
D gene: .; clone size: once; J gene: TRBJ1-1; V gene: TRBV6-5; CDR3 DNA: TGTGCCAGCAGACCCCAGGGGACCACTGAAGCTTTCTTT; CDR3 protein: CASRPQGTTEAFF
D gene: .; clone size: .; J gene: TRBJ2-2; V gene: TRBV7-2; CDR3 DNA: TGTGCCAGCAGCTTAGCGGCCTTCGGGACCGGGGAGCTGTTTTTT; CDR3 protein: CASSLAAFGTGELFF
D gene: TRBD1; clone size: once; J gene: TRBJ1-5; V gene: TRBV6-5; CDR3 DNA: TGTGCCAGCAGGGGACAGTCGACCTGGAATCAGCCCCAGCATTTT; CDR3 protein: CASRGQSTWNQPQHF
D gene: TRBD1; clone size: .; J gene: TRBJ1-2; V gene: TRBV2; CDR3 DNA: TGTGCCAGCAGGGAAGGACAGGCTGGGTGGGGTGGCTACACCTTC; CDR3 protein: CASREGQAGWGGYTF
D gene: TRBD2; clone size: .; J gene: TRBJ2-7; V gene: TRBV27; CDR3 DNA: TGTGCCACCTGGTTGGCGGGAGGGAGCTACGAGCAGTACTTC; CDR3 protein: CATWLAGGSYEQYF
D gene: .; clone size: .; J gene: TRBJ1-2; V gene: TRBV28; CDR3 DNA: TGTGCCAGCAGCCGGGACTATGGCTACACCTTC; CDR3 protein: CASSRDYGYTF
D gene: .; clone size: .; J gene: TRBJ1-3; V gene: TRBV19; CDR3 DNA: TGTGCCAGTAGTATCAACTCTGGAAACACCATATATTTT; CDR3 protein: CASSINSGNTIYF
D gene: .; clone size: once; J gene: TRBJ2-7; V gene: TRBV5-4; CDR3 DNA: TGTGCCAGCAGCTTCTCCGGGATGTCCTACGAGCAGTACTTC; CDR3 protein: CASSFSGMSYEQYF
D gene: TRBD1; clone size: few; J gene: TRBJ1-1; V gene: TRBV28; CDR3 DNA: TGTGCCAGCAGTTTCCTTACAGGGGGAACTGAAGCTTTCTTT; CDR3 protein: CASSFLTGGTEAFF
D gene: .; clone size: .; J gene: TRBJ1-5; V gene: TRBV6-5; CDR3 DNA: TGTGCCAGCCGGTCGAGGCGGAGCAATCAGCCCCAGCATTTT; CDR3 protein: CASRSRRSNQPQHF
D gene: .; clone size: .; J gene: TRBJ1-5; V gene: TRBV7-2; CDR3 DNA: TGTGCCAGCAGCTTAAATGGCCGAACAGGGAATCAGCCCCAGCATTTT; CDR3 protein: CASSLNGRTGNQPQHF
D gene: TRBD1; clone size: .; J gene: TRBJ1-1; V gene: TRBV29-1; CDR3 DNA: TGCAGCGCCCAGGACAGGGATGAAGCTTTCTTT; CDR3 protein: CSAQDRDEAFF
D gene: .; clone size: .; J gene: TRBJ1-1; V gene: TRBV9; CDR3 DNA: TGTGCCAGCTCAAGATGGGAGCAGACTGAAGCTTTCTTT; CDR3 protein: CASSRWEQTEAFF
D gene: .; clone size: .; J gene: TRBJ2-7; V gene: TRBV24-1; CDR3 DNA: TGTGCCACCAGTGGGGGCAGGGGAAGTAAGGGCTACGAGCAGTACTTC; CDR3 protein: CATSGGRGSKGYEQYF
D gene: .; clone size: .; J gene: TRBJ2-2; V gene: TRBV11-2; CDR3 DNA: TGTGCCAGCAGCTTTCTATCTGGAGGTACCGGGGAGCTGTTTTTT; CDR3 protein: CASSFLSGGTGELFF
D gene: .; clone size: .; J gene: TRBJ1-2; V gene: TRBV9; CDR3 DNA: TGTGCCAGCAGCGTGAGGGAAGAGTCTGGCTACACCTTC; CDR3 protein: CASSVREESGYTF
D gene: TRBD1; clone size: .; J gene: TRBJ1-1; V gene: TRBV30; CDR3 DNA: TGTGCCTGGGTTACAAATCACTGGGACAGGCCAAACACTGAAGCTTTCTTT; CDR3 protein: CAWVTNHWDRPNTEAFF
D gene: .; clone size: .; J gene: TRBJ1-1; V gene: TRBV19; CDR3 DNA: TGTGCCAGTAGCGAGATCCCGGGATACCCTGAAGCTTTCTTT; CDR3 protein: CASSEIPGYPEAFF
D gene: .; clone size: .; J gene: TRBJ1-1; V gene: TRBV7-3; CDR3 DNA: TGTGCCAGCAGCTTATATCGACAGAACACTGAAGCTTTCTTT; CDR3 protein: CASSLYRQNTEAFF
D gene: TRBD1; clone size: few; J gene: TRBJ1-6; V gene: TRBV19; CDR3 DNA: TGTGCCAGTAGGCGGGACAGGGGAGCATCACCCCTCCACTTT; CDR3 protein: CASRRDRGASPLHF
D gene: .; clone size: .; J gene: TRBJ1-1; V gene: TRBV12-5; CDR3 DNA: TGTGCTAGTGCCGATGCCGGGACACTGAACACTGAAGCTTTCTTT; CDR3 protein: CASADAGTLNTEAFF
D gene: TRBD1; clone size: .; J gene: TRBJ1-2; V gene: TRBV9; CDR3 DNA: TGTGCCAGCAGCGTAGACAGGGGGTTTAGCTACACCTTC; CDR3 protein: CASSVDRGFSYTF
D gene: .; clone size: .; J gene: TRBJ1-5; V gene: TRBV7-2; CDR3 DNA: TGTGCCAGCACCGCTCGCGGCAATCAGCCCCAGCATTTT; CDR3 protein: CASTARGNQPQHF
D gene: .; clone size: .; J gene: TRBJ2-5; V gene: TRBV5-1; CDR3 DNA: TGCGCCAGCAGGCCTCTAGCGGTACCAGGGGCCCAGTACTTC; CDR3 protein: CASRPLAVPGAQYF
D gene: TRBD1; clone size: .; J gene: TRBJ2-1; V gene: TRBV9; CDR3 DNA: TGTGCCAGCAGCGTAGAGGGGGCCTCCTACAATGAGCAGTTCTTC; CDR3 protein: CASSVEGASYNEQFF
D gene: .; clone size: .; J gene: TRBJ1-4; V gene: TRBV14; CDR3 DNA: TGTGCCAGCAGCCTGCAGGGAGAAAAACTGTTTTTT; CDR3 protein: CASSLQGEKLFF
D gene: .; clone size: .; J gene: TRBJ1-2; V gene: TRBV5-1; CDR3 DNA: TGCGCCAGCAGCTTGGATACACCTTCTTTTAACTATGGCTACACCTTC; CDR3 protein: CASSLDTPSFNYGYTF
D gene: .; clone size: .; J gene: TRBJ1-2; V gene: TRBV27; CDR3 DNA: TGTGCCAGCAGTTTTACAGGCAACTATGGCTACACCTTC; CDR3 protein: CASSFTGNYGYTF
D gene: TRBD2; clone size: few; J gene: TRBJ2-7; V gene: TRBV19; CDR3 DNA: TGTGCCAGTAGTATTGGGGGGGGACCCTTCGAGCAGTACTTC; CDR3 protein: CASSIGGGPFEQYF
D gene: .; clone size: .; J gene: TRBJ1-1; V gene: TRBV6-6; CDR3 DNA: TGTGCCGCGGGGAAAACTGAAGCTTTCTTT; CDR3 protein: CAAGKTEAFF
D gene: .; clone size: .; J gene: TRBJ2-7; V gene: TRBV9; CDR3 DNA: TGTGCCAGCGGAGCACAGGACTACGAGCAGTACTTC; CDR3 protein: CASGAQDYEQYF
D gene: TRBD1; clone size: .; J gene: TRBJ2-7; V gene: TRBV7-2; CDR3 DNA: TGTGCCAGCAGCGCGAGGGGACAGGGAGAGCAGTACTTC; CDR3 protein: CASSARGQGEQYF
D gene: .; clone size: .; J gene: TRBJ1-2; V gene: TRBV7-9; CDR3 DNA: TGTGCCAGCACCCCGTCGGCGGGAGCTAGCTATGGCTACACCTTC; CDR3 protein: CASTPSAGASYGYTF